This T cell receptor beta chain is from a study of regulatory T cells in long-lasting Graves disease. This CDR3 has 13 amino acids. Germline V CDR1 and CDR2: LGHDT, YNNKEL (reference sequence). V was cut by 0 bases and J by 0 bases, with 2 bases left in between. Indicated time point: newly diagnosed GD, antithyroid drugs for less than 3 months. RNA extracted from PBMCs served as the sequencing template. At least ten counts were recorded for this clonotype. Its antigen is unknown. General observations from the study: Examination was confined to peripheral blood, excluding thyroid tissue. Lower TCR diversity characterized persistent Graves' patients relative to newly diagnosed patients.

The authors built TCR beta libraries using iRepertoire HTBI primers and Arm-PCR of CDR3 regions. In TCRdb, the multiplex PCR reads were re-called with MiXCR into one record per CDR3 protein. The sample consists of about 530,000 distinct CDR3 sequences, roughly 16% of them appearing once. The same data also contributed to another study, on T cells in Graves' hyperthyroidism and ophthalmopathy.

This receptor was obtained from a middle-aged woman with Graves disease. The input for sequencing was peripheral blood mononuclear cells (PBMCs), taken at new diagnosis, from a patient treated with antithyroid drugs. The chain links TRBV3-1 to TRBJ1-2; D is unclear. The CDR3 region is CASSQDPNYGYTF. The CDR3 nucleotides are TGTGCCAGCAGCCAAGACCCTAACTATGGCTACACCTTC.